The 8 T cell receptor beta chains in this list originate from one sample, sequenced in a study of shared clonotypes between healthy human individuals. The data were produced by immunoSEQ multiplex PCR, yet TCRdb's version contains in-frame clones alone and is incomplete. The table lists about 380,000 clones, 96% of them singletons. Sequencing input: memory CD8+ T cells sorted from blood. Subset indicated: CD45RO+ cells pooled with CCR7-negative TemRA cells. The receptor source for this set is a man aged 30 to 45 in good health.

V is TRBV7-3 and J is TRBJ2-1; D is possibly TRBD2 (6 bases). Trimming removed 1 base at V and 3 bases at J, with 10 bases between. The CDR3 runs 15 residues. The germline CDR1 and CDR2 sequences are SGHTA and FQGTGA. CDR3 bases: TGTGCCAGCAGCTTAATGGGAGGCCACTACAATGAGCAGTTCTTC. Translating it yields CASSLMGGHYNEQFF.

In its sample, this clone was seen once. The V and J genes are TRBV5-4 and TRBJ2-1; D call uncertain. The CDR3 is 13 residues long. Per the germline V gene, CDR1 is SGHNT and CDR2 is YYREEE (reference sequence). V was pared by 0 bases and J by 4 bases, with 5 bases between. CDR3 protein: CASSLAKYNEQFF. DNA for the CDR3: TGTGCCAGCAGCTTGGCAAAGTACAATGAGCAGTTCTTC.

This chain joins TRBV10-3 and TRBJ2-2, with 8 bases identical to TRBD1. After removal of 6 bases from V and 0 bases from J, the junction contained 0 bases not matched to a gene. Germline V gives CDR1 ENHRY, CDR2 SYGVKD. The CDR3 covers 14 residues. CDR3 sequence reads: CAIRGQANTGELFF. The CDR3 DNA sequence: TGTGCCATCAGGGGACAGGCGAACACCGGGGAGCTGTTTTTT.

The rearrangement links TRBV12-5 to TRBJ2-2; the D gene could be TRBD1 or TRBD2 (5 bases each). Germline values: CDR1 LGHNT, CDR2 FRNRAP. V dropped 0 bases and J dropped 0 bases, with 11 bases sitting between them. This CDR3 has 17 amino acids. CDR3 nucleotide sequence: TGTGCTAGTGGTTTGGTACGGGGCGGAACGAACACCGGGGAGCTGTTTTTT. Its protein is CASGLVRGGTNTGELFF. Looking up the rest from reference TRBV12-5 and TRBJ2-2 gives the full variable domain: DARVTQTPRHKVTEMGQEVTMRCQPILGHNTVFWYRQTMMQGLELLAYFRNRAPLDDSGMPKDRFSAEMPDATLATLKIQPSEPRDSAVYFCASGLVRGGTNTGELFFGEGSRLTVL.

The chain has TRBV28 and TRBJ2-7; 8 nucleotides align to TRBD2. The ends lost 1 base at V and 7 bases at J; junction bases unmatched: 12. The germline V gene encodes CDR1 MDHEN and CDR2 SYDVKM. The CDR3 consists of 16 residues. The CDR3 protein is CASSLLRFGGAKEQYF. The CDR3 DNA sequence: TGTGCCAGCAGTTTATTACGATTCGGGGGGGCGAAAGAGCAGTACTTC.

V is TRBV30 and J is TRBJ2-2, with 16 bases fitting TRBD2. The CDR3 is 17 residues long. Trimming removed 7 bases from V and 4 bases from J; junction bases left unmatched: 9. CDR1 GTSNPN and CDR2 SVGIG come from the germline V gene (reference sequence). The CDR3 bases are TGTGCCTTAACGGGACTAGCGGGAGGGCCGGGCACCGGGGAGCTGTTTTTT. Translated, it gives CALTGLAGGPGTGELFF.

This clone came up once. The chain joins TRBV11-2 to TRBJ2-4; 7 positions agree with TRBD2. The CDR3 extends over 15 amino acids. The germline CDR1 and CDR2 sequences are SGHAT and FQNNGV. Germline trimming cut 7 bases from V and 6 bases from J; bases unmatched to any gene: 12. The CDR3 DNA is TGTGCCAGCACCCACACGAGCGGGACGGGAAACATTCAGTACTTC. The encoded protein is CASTHTSGTGNIQYF. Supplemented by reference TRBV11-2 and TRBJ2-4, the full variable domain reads EAGVAQSPRYKIIEKRQSVAFWCNPISGHATLYWYQQILGQGPKLLIQFQNNGVVDDSQLPKDRFSAERLKGVDSTLKIQPAKLEDSAVYLCASTHTSGTGNIQYFGAGTRLSVL.

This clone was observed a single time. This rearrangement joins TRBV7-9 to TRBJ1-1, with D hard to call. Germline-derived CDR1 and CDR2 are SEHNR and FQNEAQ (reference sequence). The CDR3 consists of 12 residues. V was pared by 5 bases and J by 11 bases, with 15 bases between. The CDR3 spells CASSPLSGWAFF. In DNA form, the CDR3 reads TGTGCCAGCAGCCCACTGTCGGGGTGGGCTTTCTTT.